This is a list of T cell receptor beta chains from one sample in a study of cytomegalovirus exposure and HLA in healthy donors. The repertoire was sequenced with immunoSEQ multiplex PCR; TCRdb's copy has only in-frame clones and lacks some. The table records 50,000 to 60,000 clones, 70% to 80% of them present only once. Sequencing input: PBMCs. Receptors originate from a female donor in good health and CMV-seronegative. CDR3s include the opening cysteine and the closing phenylalanine or tryptophan. The order of the fields is D gene, clone size, J gene, V gene, CDR3 DNA, CDR3 protein. D genes are given only for firm matches. Part of the rows lack a size; the others show once, few, many or a class for expanded clones.

TRBD1 | once | TRBJ2-7 | TRBV19 | TGTGCCAGTAGTAGGCAGGGACAGGGGGCCGCACCCTACGAGCAGTACTTC | CASSRQGQGAAPYEQYF
. | . | TRBJ2-1 | TRBV30 | TGTGCCTGGAGCCGGGGGTACAATGAGCAGTTCTTC | CAWSRGYNEQFF
TRBD1 | . | TRBJ2-1 | TRBV7-2 | TGTGCCAGCAGCTTAGCCCCGGGACAGGGTCCCTTCTACAATGAGCAGTTCTTC | CASSLAPGQGPFYNEQFF
TRBD2 | . | TRBJ2-2 | TRBV5-4 | TGTGCCAGCAGCTTGATGGGACTAGCGGGGGGAAGTACCGGGGAGCTGTTTTTT | CASSLMGLAGGSTGELFF
. | . | TRBJ1-1 | TRBV6-1 | TGTGCCAGCAGTGAAGAGGGCAGCGGGAGGGCTGAAGCTTTCTTT | CASSEEGSGRAEAFF
TRBD2 | few | TRBJ2-1 | TRBV11-2 | TGTGCCAGCAGTGTGACTAGCGGGGGACACAATGAGCAGTTCTTC | CASSVTSGGHNEQFF
. | once | TRBJ1-5 | TRBV7-8 | TGTGCCAGCGGATATCAGGGTAATCAGCCCCAGCATTTT | CASGYQGNQPQHF
TRBD2 | . | TRBJ2-3 | TRBV9 | TGTGCCAGCAGCGTAGGCGGCGGGGGTCATCAAGATACGCAGTATTTT | CASSVGGGGHQDTQYF
. | . | TRBJ1-1 | TRBV27 | TGTGCCAGCAGTTTATTGCGGGCCGATGAAGCTTTCTTT | CASSLLRADEAFF
TRBD1 | few | TRBJ2-7 | TRBV29-1 | TGCAGCGTTGGGGACAGGTTCCACGAGCAGTACTTC | CSVGDRFHEQYF
TRBD1 | . | TRBJ1-5 | TRBV7-6 | TGTGCCAGCAGCTTAGGTGGACAGGGTAATCAGCCCCAGCATTTT | CASSLGGQGNQPQHF
. | . | TRBJ2-2 | TRBV19 | TGTGCCAGTAGTAGGAGGGGGGGGGTTAACACCGGGGAGCTGTTTTTT | CASSRRGGVNTGELFF
TRBD2 | . | TRBJ2-1 | TRBV7-7 | TGTGCTAGCACGCGACTAGCGGGCAACAATGAGCAGTTCTTC | CASTRLAGNNEQFF
TRBD2 | few | TRBJ2-3 | TRBV30 | TGTGCCTGGAGCCGAGGACTAGCGGGAAGCACAGATACGCAGTATTTT | CAWSRGLAGSTDTQYF
. | . | TRBJ2-6 | TRBV29-1 | TGCAGCGTTGAAGATCTGGGGCGATCTGGGGCCAACGTCCTGACTTTC | CSVEDLGRSGANVLTF
TRBD1 | once | TRBJ1-1 | TRBV7-2 | TGTGCCAGCAGCTTCTATCGGGACAGGAACACTGAAGCTTTCTTT | CASSFYRDRNTEAFF
TRBD1 | once | TRBJ1-5 | TRBV18 | TGTGCCAGCTCACTGGGACAGGGGATTATTCAGCCCCAGCATTTT | CASSLGQGIIQPQHF
. | few | TRBJ1-1 | TRBV5-6 | TGTGCCAGCAGCCTGCGAGGGGGAACTGAAGCTTTCTTT | CASSLRGGTEAFF
TRBD1 | . | TRBJ1-5 | TRBV4-2 | TGTGCCAGCAGCCAACTAAGACAGGGCTTGAATCAGCCCCAGCATTTT | CASSQLRQGLNQPQHF
TRBD1 | few | TRBJ1-1 | TRBV5-1 | TGCGCCAGCAGCTTGGCCTTGTCAGGGGGGTACACTGAAGCTTTCTTT | CASSLALSGGYTEAFF
. | few | TRBJ2-3 | TRBV6-6 | TGTGCCAGCAGATTCACGACAGGCCCAGATACGCAGTATTTT | CASRFTTGPDTQYF
TRBD1 | once | TRBJ1-2 | TRBV18 | TGTGCCAGCTCACCACCGGGACAGAGCGGCTACACCTTC | CASSPPGQSGYTF
. | few | TRBJ1-2 | TRBV14 | TGTGCCAGCAGCCAGGCGGGGGCCCCAGGGGGCTACACCTTC | CASSQAGAPGGYTF
. | . | TRBJ1-4 | TRBV19 | TGTGCCAGTAGTATCTGGCAGGGCAGTAGTAATGAAAAACTGTTTTTT | CASSIWQGSSNEKLFF
TRBD1 | . | TRBJ2-7 | TRBV2 | TGTGCCAGCAGTACGCGGGACAGGCCCGGCTACGAGCAGTACTTC | CASSTRDRPGYEQYF
. | . | TRBJ1-2 | TRBV5-1 | TGCGCCAGCAGCTTGGGGGGACAAACGAACTATGGCTACACCTTC | CASSLGGQTNYGYTF
TRBD1 | . | TRBJ2-1 | TRBV4-3 | TGCGCCAGCAGCCCTCAAGGACAGGGGACATTCAATGAGCAGTTCTTC | CASSPQGQGTFNEQFF
. | . | TRBJ2-5 | TRBV11-2 | TGTGCCAGCAGCCCTTGGGCCTCGGGGTTGGCTGGCCAGTACTTC | CASSPWASGLAGQYF
. | . | TRBJ1-4 | TRBV29-1 | TGCAGCGTTGAAGGCCTAAATGAAAAACTGTTTTTT | CSVEGLNEKLFF
. | . | TRBJ1-1 | TRBV7-2 | TGTGCCAGCAGCCTACGACAGTCGAACACTGAAGCTTTCTTT | CASSLRQSNTEAFF
TRBD2 | . | TRBJ2-2 | TRBV4-3 | TGCGCCAGCAGCCAAGGGGGGGGAGCGAACACCGGGGAGCTGTTTTTT | CASSQGGGANTGELFF
. | . | TRBJ1-1 | TRBV4-1 | TGCGCCAGCAGCCACAGGGGACCGAACACTGAAGCTTTCTTT | CASSHRGPNTEAFF
TRBD1 | . | TRBJ2-7 | TRBV27 | TGTGCCAGCAGTTTAGGGACAGCCTCCTACGAGCAGTACTTC | CASSLGTASYEQYF
TRBD1 | . | TRBJ2-1 | TRBV7-7 | TGTGCTAGCAGCCCCCGGACAGGGGACGTTAATGAGCAGTTCTTC | CASSPRTGDVNEQFF
TRBD1 | . | TRBJ2-2 | TRBV7-2 | TGTGCCAGCAATAGTAGCCCGGGACAGGGGGCTATGAGGGAGCTGTTTTTT | CASNSSPGQGAMRELFF
TRBD1 | . | TRBJ1-2 | TRBV7-2 | TGTGCCAGCAGCCCTCCGGGACAGCAATATGGCTACACCTTC | CASSPPGQQYGYTF
TRBD2 | few | TRBJ2-5 | TRBV5-4 | TGTGCCAGCAGCTATGGGACTAGCAGTTCCGCCCAGTACTTC | CASSYGTSSSAQYF
TRBD1 | . | TRBJ2-1 | TRBV5-6 | TGTGCCAGCAGCCCTGGGACAGTTTACAATGAGCAGTTCTTC | CASSPGTVYNEQFF
. | . | TRBJ2-7 | TRBV5-8 | TGTGCCACCTCAGCGTACGAGCAGTACTTC | CATSAYEQYF
TRBD1 | . | TRBJ1-5 | TRBV6-1 | TGTGCCAGCAGTGGGGAATTATCCAGGGGGCGAGACAATCAGCCCCAGCATTTT | CASSGELSRGRDNQPQHF
. | . | TRBJ1-1 | TRBV2 | TGTGCCAGCAGTATCACAGAGAACACTGAAGCTTTCTTT | CASSITENTEAFF